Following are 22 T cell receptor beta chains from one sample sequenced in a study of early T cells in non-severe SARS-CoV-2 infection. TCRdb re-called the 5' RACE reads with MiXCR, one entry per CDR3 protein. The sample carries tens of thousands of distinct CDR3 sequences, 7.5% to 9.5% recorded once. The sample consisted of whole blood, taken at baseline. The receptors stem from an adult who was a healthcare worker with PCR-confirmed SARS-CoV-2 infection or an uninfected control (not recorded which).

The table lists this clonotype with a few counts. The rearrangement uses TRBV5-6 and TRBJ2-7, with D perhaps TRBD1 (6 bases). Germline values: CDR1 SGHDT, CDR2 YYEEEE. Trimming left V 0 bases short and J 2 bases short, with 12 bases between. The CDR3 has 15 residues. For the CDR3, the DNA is TGTGCCAGCAGCTTGGAAGGTCAGGGGACCTACGAGCAGTACTTC. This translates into CASSLEGQGTYEQYF. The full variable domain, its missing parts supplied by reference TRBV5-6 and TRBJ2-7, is DAGVTQSPTHLIKTRGQQVTLRCSPKSGHDTVSWYQQALGQGPQFIFQYYEEEERQRGNFPDRFSGHQFPNYSSELNVNALLLGDSALYLCASSLEGQGTYEQYFGPGTRLTVT.

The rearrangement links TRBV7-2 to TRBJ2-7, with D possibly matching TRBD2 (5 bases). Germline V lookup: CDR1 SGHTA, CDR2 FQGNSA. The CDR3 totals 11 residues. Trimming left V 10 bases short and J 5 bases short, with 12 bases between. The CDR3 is CAIFGGHEQYF. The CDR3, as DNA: TGTGCCATCTTTGGAGGCCACGAGCAGTACTTC.

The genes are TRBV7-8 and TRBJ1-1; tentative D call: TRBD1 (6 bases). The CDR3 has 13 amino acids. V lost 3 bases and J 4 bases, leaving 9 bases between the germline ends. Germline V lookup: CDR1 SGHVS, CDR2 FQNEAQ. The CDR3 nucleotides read TGTGCCAGCAGCTTCTTACAGGGCACTGAAGCTTTCTTT. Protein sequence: CASSFLQGTEAFF.

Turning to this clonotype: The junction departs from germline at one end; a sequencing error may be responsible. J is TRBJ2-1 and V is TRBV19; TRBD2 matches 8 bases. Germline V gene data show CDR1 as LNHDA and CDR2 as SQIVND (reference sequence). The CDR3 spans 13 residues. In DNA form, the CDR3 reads TGTACCAGTAGTCCCTCGGGGGGGAATGAGCAGTTCTTC. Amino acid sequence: CTSSPSGGNEQFF.

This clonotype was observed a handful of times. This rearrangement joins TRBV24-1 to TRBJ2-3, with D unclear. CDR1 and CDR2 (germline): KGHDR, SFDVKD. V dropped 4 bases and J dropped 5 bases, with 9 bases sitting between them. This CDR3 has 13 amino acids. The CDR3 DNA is TGTGCCACCAGTGACTTCACCGGAGATACGCAGTATTTT. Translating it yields CATSDFTGDTQYF.

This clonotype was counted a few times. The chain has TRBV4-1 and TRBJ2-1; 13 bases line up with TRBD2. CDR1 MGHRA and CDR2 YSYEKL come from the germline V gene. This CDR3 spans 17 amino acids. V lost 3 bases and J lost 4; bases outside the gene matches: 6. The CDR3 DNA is TGCGCCAGCAGCCAGGCTCGGACTAGCGGGAGTTACAATGAGCAGTTCTTC. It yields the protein CASSQARTSGSYNEQFF.

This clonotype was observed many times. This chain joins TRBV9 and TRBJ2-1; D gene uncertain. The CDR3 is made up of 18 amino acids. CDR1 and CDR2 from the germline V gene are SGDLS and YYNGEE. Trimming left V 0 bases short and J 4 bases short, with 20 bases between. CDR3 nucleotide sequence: TGTGCCAGCAGCGTAGTTTCAGACCCTCAGTTACCTTACAATGAGCAGTTCTTC. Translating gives CASSVVSDPQLPYNEQFF.

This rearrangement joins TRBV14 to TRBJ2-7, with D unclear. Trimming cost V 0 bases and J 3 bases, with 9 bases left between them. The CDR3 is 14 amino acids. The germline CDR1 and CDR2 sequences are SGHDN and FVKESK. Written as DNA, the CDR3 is TGTGCCAGCAGCCAAGAAAAAGGTCGCTACGAGCAGTACTTC. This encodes CASSQEKGRYEQYF. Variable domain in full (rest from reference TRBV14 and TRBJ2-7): EAGVTQFPSHSVIEKGQTVTLRCDPISGHDNLYWYRRVMGKEIKFLLHFVKESKQDESGMPNNRFLAERTGGTYSTLKVQPAELEDSGVYFCASSQEKGRYEQYFGPGTRLTVT.

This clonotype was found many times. CDR3 residues: CASSPTDASNTGELFF. The CDR3, as DNA: TGTGCCAGTAGTCCGACGGACGCCTCGAACACCGGGGAGCTGTTTTTT. The chain links TRBV19 to TRBJ2-2, with D hard to call. The germline gives CDR1 LNHDA, CDR2 SQIVND (reference sequence). The V and J ends lost 5 bases and 0 bases respectively, with 13 bases between them. The CDR3 runs to 16 residues.

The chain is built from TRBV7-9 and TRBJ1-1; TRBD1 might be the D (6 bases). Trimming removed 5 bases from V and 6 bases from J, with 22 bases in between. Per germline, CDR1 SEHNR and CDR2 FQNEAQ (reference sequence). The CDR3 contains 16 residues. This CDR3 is CASSPSGGGPSAEAFF. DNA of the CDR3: TGTGCCAGCAGCCCCAGCGGCGGGGGGCCGTCGGCTGAAGCTTTCTTT.

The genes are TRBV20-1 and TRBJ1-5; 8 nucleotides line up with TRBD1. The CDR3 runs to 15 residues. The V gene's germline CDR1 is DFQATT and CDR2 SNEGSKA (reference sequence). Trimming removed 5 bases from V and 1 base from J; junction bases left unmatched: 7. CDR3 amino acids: CSALQGVRSNQPQHF. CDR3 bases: TGCAGTGCTTTACAGGGGGTGAGGAGCAATCAGCCCCAGCATTTT.

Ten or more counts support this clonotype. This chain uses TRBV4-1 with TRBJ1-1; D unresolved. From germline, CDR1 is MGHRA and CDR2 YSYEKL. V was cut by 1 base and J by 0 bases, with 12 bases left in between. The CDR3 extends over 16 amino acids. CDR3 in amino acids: CASSQVSTAMNTEAFF. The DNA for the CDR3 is TGCGCCAGCAGCCAAGTGTCTACAGCAATGAACACTGAAGCTTTCTTT.

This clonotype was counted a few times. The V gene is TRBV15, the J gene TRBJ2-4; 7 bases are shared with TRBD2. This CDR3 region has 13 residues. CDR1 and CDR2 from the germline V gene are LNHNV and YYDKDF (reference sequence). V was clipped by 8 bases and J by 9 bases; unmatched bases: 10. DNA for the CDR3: TGTGCCACCCGGCAGGGACCGGGGGGCATTCAGTACTTC. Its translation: CATRQGPGGIQYF.

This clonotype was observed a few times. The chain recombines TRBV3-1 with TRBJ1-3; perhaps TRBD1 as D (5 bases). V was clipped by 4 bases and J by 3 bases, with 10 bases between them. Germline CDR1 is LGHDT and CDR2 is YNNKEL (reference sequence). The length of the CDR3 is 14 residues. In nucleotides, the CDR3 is TGTGCCAGCAGCCTTCAGGGAGGTGGAAACACCATATATTTT. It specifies CASSLQGGGNTIYF.

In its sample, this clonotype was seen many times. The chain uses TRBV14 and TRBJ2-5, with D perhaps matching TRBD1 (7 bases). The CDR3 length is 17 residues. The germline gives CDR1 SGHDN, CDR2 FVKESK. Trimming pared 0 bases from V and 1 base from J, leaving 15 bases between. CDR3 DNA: TGTGCCAGCAGCCAAGATGCGGGGACAGTCCGCCAAGAGACCCAGTACTTC. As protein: CASSQDAGTVRQETQYF.

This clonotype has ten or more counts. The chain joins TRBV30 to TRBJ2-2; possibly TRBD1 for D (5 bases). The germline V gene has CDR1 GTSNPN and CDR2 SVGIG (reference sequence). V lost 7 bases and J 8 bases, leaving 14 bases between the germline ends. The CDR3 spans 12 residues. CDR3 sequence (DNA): TGTGCCTCAAACTTGGGGCCAGGGGAGCTGTTTTTT. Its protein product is CASNLGPGELFF.

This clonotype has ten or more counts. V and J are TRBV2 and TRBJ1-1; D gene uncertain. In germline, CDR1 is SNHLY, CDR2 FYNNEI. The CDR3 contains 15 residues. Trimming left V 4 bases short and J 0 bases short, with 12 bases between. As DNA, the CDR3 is TGTGCCAGCAGTGGGGCAGACCTATTGAACACTGAAGCTTTCTTT. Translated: CASSGADLLNTEAFF.

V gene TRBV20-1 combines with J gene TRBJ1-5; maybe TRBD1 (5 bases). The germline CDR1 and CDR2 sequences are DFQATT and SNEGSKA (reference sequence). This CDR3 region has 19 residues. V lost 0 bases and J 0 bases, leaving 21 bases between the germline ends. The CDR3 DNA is TGCAGTGCTAGAGAGCTCAGGGCAGGCCGGGGATATAGCAATCAGCCCCAGCATTTT. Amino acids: CSARELRAGRGYSNQPQHF.

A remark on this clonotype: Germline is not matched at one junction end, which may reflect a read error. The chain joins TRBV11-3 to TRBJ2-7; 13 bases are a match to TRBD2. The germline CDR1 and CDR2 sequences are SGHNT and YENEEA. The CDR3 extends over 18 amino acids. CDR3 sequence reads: CVSSWELGLAGVSYEQYF. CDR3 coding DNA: TGTGTCAGCAGCTGGGAGCTCGGACTAGCGGGGGTTTCCTACGAGCAGTACTTC.

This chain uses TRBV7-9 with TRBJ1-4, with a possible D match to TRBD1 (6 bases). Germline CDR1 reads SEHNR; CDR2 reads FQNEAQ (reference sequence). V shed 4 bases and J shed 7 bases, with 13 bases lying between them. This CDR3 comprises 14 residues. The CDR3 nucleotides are TGTGCCAGCAGCTACAGGGTCGGGGTTGAAAAACTGTTTTTT. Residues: CASSYRVGVEKLFF.

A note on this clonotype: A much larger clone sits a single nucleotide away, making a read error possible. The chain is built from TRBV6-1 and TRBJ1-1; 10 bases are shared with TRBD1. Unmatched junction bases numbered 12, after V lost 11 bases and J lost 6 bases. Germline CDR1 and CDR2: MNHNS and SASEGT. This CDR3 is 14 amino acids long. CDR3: CAACRQGAGAEAFF. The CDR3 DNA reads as TGTGCCGCCTGCCGACAGGGGGCCGGGGCTGAAGCTTTCTTT.

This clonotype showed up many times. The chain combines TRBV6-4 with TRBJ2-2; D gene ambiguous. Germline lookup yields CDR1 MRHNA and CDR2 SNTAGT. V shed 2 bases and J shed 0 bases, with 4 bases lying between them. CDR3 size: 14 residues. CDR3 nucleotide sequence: TGTGCCAGCAGTGACATAGCGAACACCGGGGAGCTGTTTTTT. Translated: CASSDIANTGELFF.